Below are 28 T cell receptor beta chains sequenced from a single sample in a study of blood T cell repertoires in COVID-19. The method was immunoSEQ multiplex PCR; TCRdb's version includes in-frame clones alone and lacks a portion of them. The table has more than 90,000 clones, around 88% seen once. Sequenced input: peripheral blood. These TCRs come from a woman in her fifties or sixties with COVID-19, enrolled during active disease.

The DNA for the CDR3 is TGTGCCAGCAGTTTACAGAATAACTATGGCTACACCTTC. Translating gives CASSLQNNYGYTF. The rearrangement links TRBV12-3 or TRBV12-4 to TRBJ1-2; D gene unclear. The CDR3 contains 13 residues. The V and J ends lost 2 bases and 1 base respectively, with 5 bases between them.

V usage is TRBV6-5 and J usage is TRBJ1-4; no firm D call. CDR1 is MNHEY, CDR2 SVGAGI, per germline. Trimming took off 4 bases at V and 3 bases at J, with 9 bases between the two ends. This CDR3 has 14 amino acids. This CDR3 is CASSLTLANEKLFF. In DNA, the CDR3 is TGTGCCAGCAGTTTAACCCTAGCTAATGAAAAACTGTTTTTT.

This chain uses TRBV7-2 with TRBJ2-7, with a tentative D call TRBD1 (6 bases). Germline values: CDR1 SGHTA, CDR2 FQGNSA. Between the trimmed V and J ends, which lost 2 bases and 7 bases, there was a span of 15 bases. The CDR3 is 14 amino acids. CDR3 loop: CASSLMQGMGEQYF. In nucleotides, the CDR3 is TGTGCCAGCAGCTTAATGCAGGGGATGGGGGAGCAGTACTTC.

CDR3 nucleotides: TGTGCCAGCAGTGAAGCCGGCAGGGGGGCGCCCCAGCATTTT. Translation: CASSEAGRGAPQHF. This chain joins TRBV6-1 and TRBJ1-5; TRBD1 agrees at 7 bases. V was pared by 0 bases and J by 9 bases, with 5 bases of the junction left unmatched. The CDR3 has 14 residues. Germline CDR1 is MNHNS and CDR2 is SASEGT.

The rearrangement links TRBV3-1 (or the pseudogene TRBV3-2) to TRBJ2-7; 7 bases are a match to TRBD1. Unmatched junction bases numbered 14, after V lost 4 bases and J lost 2 bases. Germline V gene sequence: CDR1 LGHDT, CDR2 YNNKEL (reference sequence). This CDR3 has 17 amino acids. This chain's CDR3 is CASSRDRATLITYEQYF. CDR3 DNA: TGTGCCAGCAGCCGAGACAGGGCCACTTTAATAACCTACGAGCAGTACTTC.

This rearrangement joins TRBV10-3 to TRBJ2-1; D unclear. The V end was cut by 10 bases, the J end by 0 bases, with 10 bases between. The CDR3 consists of 13 residues. Germline CDR1 ENHRY, CDR2 SYGVKD. The CDR3 coding sequence is TGTGCCACGACACCCGGCTCCTACAATGAGCAGTTCTTC. Its translation is CATTPGSYNEQFF.

The chain carries TRBV11-3 and TRBJ2-2, with TRBD1 matching over 9 bases. The ends lost 5 bases at V and 6 bases at J; junction bases unmatched: 10. This CDR3 has 16 residues. Germline assignment: CDR1 SGHNT and CDR2 YENEEA. The DNA of the CDR3 is TGTGCCAGCAGCGCCTACAGGGGGCTAATGGCCGGGGAGCTGTTTTTT. This sequence encodes CASSAYRGLMAGELFF.

V is TRBV5-1 and J is TRBJ1-6; D is perhaps TRBD1 (5 bases). The V end lost 1 base, the J end lost 10 bases, and 15 bases lay between the germline ends. CDR1 and CDR2 (germline): SGHRS, YFSETQ. The CDR3 totals 15 residues. The chain's CDR3 is CASSLIWQGGSPLHF. The CDR3 DNA follows: TGCGCCAGCAGCTTGATCTGGCAGGGTGGGTCACCCCTCCACTTT.

The chain combines TRBV12-5 with TRBJ2-7, with 7 bases aligning to TRBD1. From germline, CDR1 is LGHNT and CDR2 FRNRAP. The V and J ends lost 0 bases and 4 bases, in that order; junction bases with no gene match: 9. The CDR3 contains 16 residues. The CDR3 region has the DNA TGTGCTAGTGGTTTGGTACTAAGGGGGCGCGTATACGAGCAGTACTTC. It translates to CASGLVLRGRVYEQYF.

The rearrangement joins TRBV27 to TRBJ1-1; a possible D gene is TRBD1 (5 bases). Per germline, CDR1 MNHEY and CDR2 SMNVEV (reference sequence). The CDR3 loop spans 13 amino acids. Between the trimmed V and J ends, which lost 4 bases and 1 base, there was a span of 7 bases. The CDR3 loop reads CASSSQENTEAFF. The DNA of the CDR3 is TGTGCCAGCAGTTCACAGGAGAACACTGAAGCTTTCTTT.

The rearrangement links TRBV6-5 to TRBJ2-7; tentative D call: TRBD1 (5 bases). V lost 3 bases, J lost 6 bases, and 15 bases lay in between. Germline CDR1 is MNHEY and CDR2 is SVGAGI. The CDR3 has 14 amino acids. The CDR3 reads CASSYRSGSTEQYF. The CDR3 bases are TGTGCCAGCAGTTATCGGTCAGGGTCAACCGAGCAGTACTTC.

V is TRBV12-3 or TRBV12-4 and J is TRBJ1-2; 9 bases are shared with TRBD1. The trim removed 7 bases at V and 4 bases at J, leaving 4 bases unmatched. The CDR3 sequence is 13 residues long. The CDR3 coding sequence is TGTGCCAGCACGGGACAGGGATCCTATGGCTACACCTTC. Translated, it gives CASTGQGSYGYTF.

CDR3 nucleotide sequence: TGTGCCAGTAGTAACCCGGGGGGACCTGGGGCCAACGTCCTGACTTTC. This sequence encodes CASSNPGGPGANVLTF. The chain couples TRBV19 to TRBJ2-6, with 7 bases matching TRBD2. V was pared by 4 bases and J by 2 bases, with 5 bases of the junction left unmatched. This CDR3 region has 16 residues. Germline loops: CDR1 LNHDA, CDR2 SQIVND (reference sequence).

DNA for the CDR3: TGTGCCACCCAGGGGGAGAGCACAGATACGCAGTATTTT. This sequence encodes CATQGESTDTQYF. The V gene is TRBV3-1 (or the pseudogene TRBV3-2), the J gene TRBJ2-3, with 7 bases fitting TRBD1. Trimming at V came to 10 bases and at J to 0 bases, leaving 4 bases not matched to a gene. This CDR3 contains 13 residues. Germline loops: CDR1 LGHDT, CDR2 YNNKEL (reference sequence).

The J gene is TRBJ1-5, the V gene TRBV7-2; no clear D gene. Germline-derived CDR1 and CDR2 are SGHTA and FQGNSA. The CDR3 length is 14 residues. Trimming removed 6 bases at V and 6 bases at J, with 15 bases between. The CDR3 region has the DNA TGTGCCAGCAGTCAAAGCGGGTGGGGTCAGCCCCAGCATTTT. This codes for CASSQSGWGQPQHF.

This sequence joins TRBV5-1 and TRBJ1-1; D possibly corresponds to TRBD1 (5 bases). V was clipped by 2 bases and J by 0 bases, with 8 bases between them. Germline lookup yields CDR1 SGHRS and CDR2 YFSETQ. This CDR3 contains 14 residues. CDR3 bases: TGCGCCAGCAGCTTCCAGGGAATGAACACTGAAGCTTTCTTT. Residues: CASSFQGMNTEAFF.

The genes are TRBV9 and TRBJ1-6, with D possibly TRBD1 on 5 matching bases. Trimming stripped 0 bases from V and 5 bases from J, with 9 bases between. The CDR3 length is 15 residues. Germline lookup yields CDR1 SGDLS and CDR2 YYNGEE. CDR3 coding DNA: TGTGCCAGCAGCGTAGGGTCCAGGGATAATTCACCCCTCCACTTT. It yields the protein CASSVGSRDNSPLHF.

The chain is built from TRBV11-2 and TRBJ1-3, with 10 bases matching TRBD1. The CDR3 totals 16 residues. The germline CDR1 and CDR2 sequences are SGHAT and FQNNGV. The ends lost 5 bases at V and 0 bases at J; junction bases unmatched: 4. The CDR3 region is CASSRTGGTSGNTIYF. DNA for the CDR3: TGTGCCAGCAGCAGGACAGGGGGAACCTCTGGAAACACCATATATTTT.

CDR3 nucleotides: TGTGCCAGCAGCCAAGAAACTCTAGCGGGGGGCGAAGAGACCCAGTACTTC. Translation: CASSQETLAGGEETQYF. This chain joins TRBV4-2 and TRBJ2-5; 11 nucleotides agree with TRBD2. CDR3 length: 17 amino acids. Germline CDR1 LGHNA, CDR2 YNFKEQ. V lost 0 bases to trimming and J lost 3 bases; unmatched junction nucleotides: 6.

The chain links TRBV30 to TRBJ1-1; D call uncertain. V was clipped by 0 bases and J by 2 bases, with 7 bases between them. The CDR3 length is 13 residues. The germline gives CDR1 GTSNPN, CDR2 SVGIG (reference sequence). CDR3 sequence reads: CAWSVGGNTEAFF. The CDR3 DNA sequence: TGTGCCTGGAGTGTAGGAGGCAACACTGAAGCTTTCTTT.

This rearrangement joins TRBV10-3 to TRBJ2-3, with D hard to call. CDR3 length: 12 residues. Trimming shortened V by 7 bases and J by 2 bases, and 7 bases separated the two germline ends. CDR1 is ENHRY, CDR2 SYGVKD, per germline. The CDR3 loop reads CAITQDTDTQYF. The CDR3 DNA is TGTGCCATCACCCAGGACACAGATACGCAGTATTTT.

This clone is a singleton in its sample. The gene calls are TRBV4-3 and TRBJ2-5; 8 bases line up with TRBD2. The CDR3 consists of 16 residues. Per the germline V gene, CDR1 is LGHNA and CDR2 is YSLEER. The V and J ends lost 2 bases and 1 base, in that order; junction bases with no gene match: 6. Here the CDR3 reads CASSQSGGGTQETQYF. CDR3 in DNA: TGCGCCAGCAGCCAATCCGGCGGGGGGACCCAAGAGACCCAGTACTTC.

The chain carries TRBV19 and TRBJ2-7; the D gene is possibly TRBD1 (6 bases). Trimming cost V 4 bases and J 2 bases, with 15 bases left between them. Germline V gives CDR1 LNHDA, CDR2 SQIVND (reference sequence). The CDR3 has 15 amino acids. The CDR3 here is CASSTTGTGAYEQYF. The CDR3 DNA follows: TGTGCCAGTAGTACTACAGGGACCGGCGCCTACGAGCAGTACTTC.

J is TRBJ1-3 and V is TRBV9; tentative D call: TRBD1 (5 bases). The CDR3 is 15 amino acids. The germline V and J ends were trimmed by 2 bases and 0 bases, with 9 bases remaining between them. In germline, CDR1 is SGDLS, CDR2 YYNGEE. The CDR3 sequence is CASSVGGTSGNTIYF. The DNA of the CDR3 is TGTGCCAGCAGCGTGGGGGGGACCTCTGGAAACACCATATATTTT.

The rearrangement joins TRBV20-1 to TRBJ1-1; D not certain. V lost 5 bases and J 7 bases, leaving 11 bases between the germline ends. Germline lookup yields CDR1 DFQATT and CDR2 SNEGSKA (reference sequence). The CDR3 length is 11 residues. The CDR3: CSAGPGSEAFF. The CDR3 nucleotides read TGCAGTGCTGGCCCGGGAAGTGAAGCTTTCTTT.

The V gene is TRBV27, the J gene TRBJ2-3; D is possibly TRBD2 (7 bases). V lost 0 bases and J 0 bases, leaving 16 bases between the germline ends. CDR3 length: 18 residues. Per the germline V gene, CDR1 is MNHEY and CDR2 is SMNVEV (reference sequence). CDR3 loop: CASSLSGGGPPSTDTQYF. In DNA, the CDR3 is TGTGCCAGCAGTTTATCTGGGGGGGGGCCCCCTAGCACAGATACGCAGTATTTT.

This sequence joins TRBV18 and TRBJ2-7; D remains ambiguous. The CDR3 is 14 amino acids. Germline V gives CDR1 KGHSH, CDR2 LQKENI. Trimming pared 2 bases from V and 3 bases from J, leaving 11 bases between. The CDR3 sequence is CASSPSQELYEQYF. The CDR3 coding sequence is TGTGCCAGCTCACCAAGTCAGGAACTCTACGAGCAGTACTTC.

CDR3 DNA sequence: TGTGCCAGCAGCCCGCGAGGGACAGGGTGGAATCAGCCCCAGCATTTT. Residues: CASSPRGTGWNQPQHF. This chain connects TRBV28 to TRBJ1-5; 9 bases map to TRBD1. With V trimmed by 6 bases and J by 4 bases, 10 bases remained unmatched. Germline V gene lookup returns CDR1 MDHEN and CDR2 SYDVKM. The CDR3 is 16 amino acids.